This T cell receptor (beta chain) was recorded in a study of early T cells in non-severe SARS-CoV-2 infection. Study information: The sequenced material was bulk RNA from unsorted whole blood, and its chains were unpaired.

In the library, individual cDNA molecules carried attached unique molecular identifiers. MiXCR was run by TCRdb on the 5' RACE reads, yielding one entry per CDR3 protein. The profile shows about 24,000 distinct CDR3 sequences, roughly 4.2% of them singletons. This clonotype has ten or more counts. Its antigen is currently unknown. Study results and caveats: The study's VDJdb matching favored anti-spike CD8 responses and missed private and CD4 specificities.

The germline V gene encodes CDR1 LGHNA and CDR2 YNFKEQ. V gave up 1 base and J gave up 8 bases, with 18 bases separating them. The CDR3 consists of 16 residues. This receptor was identified in an adult who was a healthcare worker with PCR-confirmed SARS-CoV-2 infection or an uninfected control (not recorded which). The J gene is TRBJ2-1, the V gene TRBV4-2; TRBD1 or TRBD2 may be the D gene (5 bases each). The sequenced sample consisted of whole blood. The CDR3 nucleotides read TGTGCCAGCAGCCAAGTCTCGACTACAGGTGTCGATGAGCAGTTCTTC. Amino acids: CASSQVSTTGVDEQFF.